Included here is one TCR beta chain sequence, with context. The antigen is not known. This sample is drawn from a study of vaccination and CD4 T cells after COVID-19. Study-wide results and limits: For convalescent patients, 304 of the 307 vaccine-specific clones analyzed were classified as spike mono-reactive.

Once obtained from cultured CD4+ T cells, the DNA was sequenced using the Oncomine TCR Beta short-read assay. TCRdb fed the PCR reads into MiXCR, producing one record per CDR3 protein. The sample lists approximately 21,000 distinct CDR3 sequences, roughly three fifths seen once, with approximately 12% in the top ten. Treatment in this sample: approximately 9-day PBMC culture with coronavirus spike peptide pools or control peptides (ViraFEST assay). The length of the CDR3 is 16 residues. V was cut by 5 bases and J by 6 bases, with 19 bases left in between. In germline, CDR1 is KGHDR, CDR2 SFDVKD. The V gene is TRBV24-1, the J gene TRBJ1-5; TRBD1 might be the D (5 bases). The sample here was CD4+ T cells from blood, cultured in vitro, taken after SARS-CoV-2 vaccination. The TCR sequence derives from a human donor who received a COVID-19 vaccine. CDR3 residues: CATSVLLLKGVQPQHF. CDR3 bases: TGTGCCACCAGTGTGCTGCTGCTAAAAGGGGTTCAGCCCCAGCATTTT.